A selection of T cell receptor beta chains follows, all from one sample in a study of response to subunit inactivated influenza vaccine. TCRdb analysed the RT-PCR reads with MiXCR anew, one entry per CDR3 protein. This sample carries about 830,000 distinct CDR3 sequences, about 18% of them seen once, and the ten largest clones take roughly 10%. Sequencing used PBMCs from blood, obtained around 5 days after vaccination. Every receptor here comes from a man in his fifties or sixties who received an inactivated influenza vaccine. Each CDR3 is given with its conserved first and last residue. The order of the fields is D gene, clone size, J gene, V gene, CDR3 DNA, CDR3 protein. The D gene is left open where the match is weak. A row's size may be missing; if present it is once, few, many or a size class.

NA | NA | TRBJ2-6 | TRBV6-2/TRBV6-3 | TGTGCCAGCAGTCCTCCGGCCAACGTCCTGACTTTC | CASSPPANVLTF
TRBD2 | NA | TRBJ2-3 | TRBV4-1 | TGCGCCAGCAGCCAAGCCCGAGGTGGGGACTTTAGCGGGGCGCAGTATTTT | CASSQARGGDFSGAQYF
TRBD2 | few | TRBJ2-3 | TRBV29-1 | TGCAGCGGAACCGGGGGGTTTGATAGCACAGATACGCAGTATTTT | CSGTGGFDSTDTQYF
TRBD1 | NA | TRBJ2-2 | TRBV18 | TGTGCCAGCTCGGCACAGGGGAGAATGACCGGGGAGCTGTTTTTT | CASSAQGRMTGELFF
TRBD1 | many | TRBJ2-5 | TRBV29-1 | TGCAGCGCCATGGACAGGCTCCAAGAGACCCAGTACTTC | CSAMDRLQETQYF
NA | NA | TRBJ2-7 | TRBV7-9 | TGTGCCAGCAGCTCGCCGCGCGGGACCTACGAGCAGTACTTC | CASSSPRGTYEQYF
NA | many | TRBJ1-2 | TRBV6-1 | TGTGCCAGCAGCCCCGGGACCGGGTTTTATGGCTACACCTTC | CASSPGTGFYGYTF
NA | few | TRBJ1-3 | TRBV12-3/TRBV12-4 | TGTGCCAGCAGTATATACCGGGAGGACTCTGGAAACACCATATATTTT | CASSIYREDSGNTIYF
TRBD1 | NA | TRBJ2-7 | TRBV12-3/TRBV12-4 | TGTGCCAGCAGTCTTGACAGGGCAGGCGAGCAGTACTTC | CASSLDRAGEQYF
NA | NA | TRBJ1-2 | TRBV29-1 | TGCAGCGTTGAGGTCCCGGGGGGCTACACCTTC | CSVEVPGGYTF
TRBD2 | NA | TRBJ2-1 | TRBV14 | TGTGCCAGCAGCCAAGATCTCGGGACTAGGTGGGCCACTCAGTTCTTC | CASSQDLGTRWATQFF
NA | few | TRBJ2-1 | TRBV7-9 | TGTGCCACCGAGGATAACAAGCAGTTCTTC | CATEDNKQFF
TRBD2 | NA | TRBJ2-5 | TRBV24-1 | TGTGCCACCAGTGAAACGACGGGACTAGGAGGGAACAGGACCCAGTACTTC | CATSETTGLGGNRTQYF
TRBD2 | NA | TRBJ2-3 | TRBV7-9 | TGTGCCAGCAGCTTTTCGGGAGGCGAAGATACGCAGTATTTT | CASSFSGGEDTQYF
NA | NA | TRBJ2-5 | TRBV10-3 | TGTGCCATCAGTGAGTTCTCGGCAGCAACAGGGGAGACCCAGTACTTC | CAISEFSAATGETQYF
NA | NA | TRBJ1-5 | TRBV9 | TGTGCCAGCAGCCCGTATGGCGGGGCTGGGGGTGATCAGCCCCAGCATTTT | CASSPYGGAGGDQPQHF
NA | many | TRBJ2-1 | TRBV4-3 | TGCGCCAGCAGCCAAGAACTATACAATGAGCAGTTCTTC | CASSQELYNEQFF
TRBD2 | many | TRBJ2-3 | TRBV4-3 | TGCGCCAGCAGCCAAGATTTGCGGGGGGGATCAGATACGCAGTATTTT | CASSQDLRGGSDTQYF
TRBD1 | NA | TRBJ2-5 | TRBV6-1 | TGTGCCAGCAGTATAACCGGGACAGGGGGCCTAGAGACCCAGTACTTC | CASSITGTGGLETQYF
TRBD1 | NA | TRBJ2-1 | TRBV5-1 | TGCGCCAGCAGCCGCAGTCCCGGGACAGGGGACAATGAGCAGTTCTTC | CASSRSPGTGDNEQFF
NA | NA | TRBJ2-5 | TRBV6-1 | TGTGCCAGCAGGACTCCGGGGGGCCGCCAAGAGACCCAGTACTTC | CASRTPGGRQETQYF
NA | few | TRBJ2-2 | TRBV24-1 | TGTGCCACCAGTGATCGCCTTCTCAGCGCCGGGGAGCTGTTTTTT | CATSDRLLSAGELFF
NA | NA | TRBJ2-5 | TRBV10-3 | TGTGCCATCAGCAGGACAGATGAAGAGACCCAGTACTTC | CAISRTDEETQYF
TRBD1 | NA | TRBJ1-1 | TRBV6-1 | TGTGCCAGCAGTGTGGACAGGTTGGCGTCTGAAGCTTTCTTT | CASSVDRLASEAFF
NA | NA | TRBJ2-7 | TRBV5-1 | TGCGCCAGCAGCTCGACCTCAGGTTTGCCTGAGCAGTACTTC | CASSSTSGLPEQYF
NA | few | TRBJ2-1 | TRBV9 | TGTGCCAGCAGCGTAGCTGTGGGAGTGACAACATATGAGCAGTTCTTC | CASSVAVGVTTYEQFF
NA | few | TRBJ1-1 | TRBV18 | TGTGCCAGCTCACCAAGTGGAAGGGGCGCGGAGGTGAACACTGAAGCTTTCTTT | CASSPSGRGAEVNTEAFF
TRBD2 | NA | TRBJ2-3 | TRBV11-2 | TGTGCCAGCAGTAAGTGGACTAGCGGGAGAACAGATACGCAGTATTTT | CASSKWTSGRTDTQYF
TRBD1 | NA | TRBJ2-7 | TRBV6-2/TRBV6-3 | TGTGCCAGCAGTTACTCCAGGACAGGGGAACGAATTGGGACCTACGAGCAGTACTTC | CASSYSRTGERIGTYEQYF
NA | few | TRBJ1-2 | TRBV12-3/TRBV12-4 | TGTGCCAGCAGTTCGCGGGACGCCCTCTATGGCTACACCTTC | CASSSRDALYGYTF
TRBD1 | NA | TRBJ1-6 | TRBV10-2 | TGCGCCATTAGACAGGGTTTCGGGTCACCCCTCCACTTT | CAIRQGFGSPLHF
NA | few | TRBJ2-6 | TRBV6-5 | TGTGCCAGCAGCTACGACAACTCTGGGGCCAACGTCCTGACTTTC | CASSYDNSGANVLTF
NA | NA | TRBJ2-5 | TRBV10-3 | TGTGCCATCAGTGAGGCGACAGGTATCGAGACCCAGTACTTC | CAISEATGIETQYF
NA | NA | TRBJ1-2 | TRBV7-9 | TGTGCCAGCAGCGCCGGTCCTAACTATGGCTACACCTTC | CASSAGPNYGYTF
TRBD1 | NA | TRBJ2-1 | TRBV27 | TGTGCCAGCAGTTTATGGCAGGGGGCCAATGAGCAGTTCTTC | CASSLWQGANEQFF
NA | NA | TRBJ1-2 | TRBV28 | TGTGCCAGCAGTTACATTTTACGGGACACAGCTAACTATGGCTACACCTTC | CASSYILRDTANYGYTF
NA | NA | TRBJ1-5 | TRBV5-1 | TGCGCCAGCAGCCCCATGGCAGCCACTTATAGCAATCAGCCCCAGCATTTT | CASSPMAATYSNQPQHF
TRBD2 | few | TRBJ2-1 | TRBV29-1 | TGCAGCGTTGAAGATACGGGACGGGGCGTTTATAGCGGGAGATATGAGCAGTTCTTC | CSVEDTGRGVYSGRYEQFF
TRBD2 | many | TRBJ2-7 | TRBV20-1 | TGCAGTGCTACGGCTAGCGGAGCTGGGGAGCAGTACTTC | CSATASGAGEQYF
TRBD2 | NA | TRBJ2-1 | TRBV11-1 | TGTGCCAGCAGTTCCACGGGAGGGACTAGCGGGATCTTCAATGAGCAGTTCTTC | CASSSTGGTSGIFNEQFF
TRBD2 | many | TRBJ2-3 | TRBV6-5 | TGTGCCAGCAGTTACCTAGCGGGAAGCACAGATACGCAGTATTTT | CASSYLAGSTDTQYF
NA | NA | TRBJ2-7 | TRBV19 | TGTGCCAGTAGCGCTCGAGGGGCCGCACTCTACGAGCAGTACTTC | CASSARGAALYEQYF
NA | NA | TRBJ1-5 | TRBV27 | TGTGCCAGCAGTTCACAGGGCTACGGTCAGCCCCAGCATTTT | CASSSQGYGQPQHF
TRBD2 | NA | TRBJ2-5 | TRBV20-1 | TGCAGTGCTAGGCGCCTAGCGGGGATCCAAGAGACCCAGTACTTC | CSARRLAGIQETQYF
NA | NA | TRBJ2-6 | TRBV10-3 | TGTGCCATCAGAGGGGGGCAAGGTCCCCCCCTTTTCTCTGGGGCCAACGTCCTGACTTTC | CAIRGGQGPPLFSGANVLTF
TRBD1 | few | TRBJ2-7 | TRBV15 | TGTGCCACCAGCAGTGTGGACAGGGGCTCCTACGAGCAGTACTTC | CATSSVDRGSYEQYF
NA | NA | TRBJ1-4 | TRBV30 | TGTGCCTGGAGTCTCAAAGGTGAAAAACTGTTTTTT | CAWSLKGEKLFF
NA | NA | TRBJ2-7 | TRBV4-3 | TGCGCCAGCAGCCAAGGAGGATTCTCCTACGAGCAGTACTTC | CASSQGGFSYEQYF
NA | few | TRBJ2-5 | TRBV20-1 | TGCAGTGCCGACCCCGCGCGGGGTGGGGAGACCCAGTACTTC | CSADPARGGETQYF
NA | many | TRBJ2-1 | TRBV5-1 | TGCGCCAGCAGCTTTCACAGGGTCGATGAGCAGTTCTTC | CASSFHRVDEQFF
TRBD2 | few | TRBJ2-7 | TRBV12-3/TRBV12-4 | TGTGCCAGCAGCCCAGTAGCGGGAGTTAACGAGCAGTACTTC | CASSPVAGVNEQYF
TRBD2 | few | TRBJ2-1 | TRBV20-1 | TGCAGTGCCCATATAGCGGGGCACTACAATGAGCAGTTCTTC | CSAHIAGHYNEQFF